The rows below give T cell receptor beta chains drawn from one sample of a study of beta chain features in type 1 diabetes. The data were produced by immunoSEQ multiplex PCR, yet TCRdb's version contains in-frame clones alone and is incomplete. Here the sample spans fewer than 900,000 clones, about a sixth being singletons. The sequenced material came from naive CD4+ T cells from blood. These receptors were collected from a woman younger than 30 in good health. Each CDR3 is given with its conserved first and last residue. The order of the fields is J gene, clone size, V gene, D gene, CDR3 DNA, CDR3 protein. A D gene is named only where the DNA matches it firmly. Size is omitted from some rows. Given values are once, few, many or a class for expanded clones.

TRBJ2-3,NA,TRBV18,TRBD2,TGTGCCAGCTCACTTACTAGCGGGACAGATACGCAGTATTTT,CASSLTSGTDTQYF
TRBJ1-2,NA,TRBV5-1,NA,TGCGCCAGCAGCGAGGCAGAGTATGGCTACACCTTC,CASSEAEYGYTF
TRBJ2-5,NA,TRBV19,TRBD2,TGTGCCAGTAGTGCGAGCGGGGGCAAGCGGCAGACCCAGTACTTC,CASSASGGKRQTQYF
TRBJ2-1,few,TRBV4-3,NA,TGCGCCAGCAGTACGAGACGGGGCCCCTACAATGAGCAGTTCTTC,CASSTRRGPYNEQFF
TRBJ2-3,few,TRBV6-5,TRBD1,TGTGCCAGCGGACAGGGAGGACCAGATACGCAGTATTTT,CASGQGGPDTQYF
TRBJ2-2,NA,TRBV11-2,NA,TGTGCCAGCAGTTCACTTAACACCGGGGAGCTGTTTTTT,CASSSLNTGELFF
TRBJ2-7,NA,TRBV28,TRBD1,TGTGCCAGCAGGCATCCCTACCCCTCCGGACAGGGTAACTACGAGCAGTACTTC,CASRHPYPSGQGNYEQYF
TRBJ1-5,few,TRBV29-1,NA,TGCAGCGTTGCGGGGACTGTGGATCAGCCCCAGCATTTT,CSVAGTVDQPQHF
TRBJ1-2,NA,TRBV27,NA,TGTGCCAGCAGTTTGACTCCCGCACCCTATGGCTACACCTTC,CASSLTPAPYGYTF
TRBJ2-7,NA,TRBV27,TRBD2,TGTGCCAGCAGTTATCGCGGGGGTACCTACGAGCAGTACTTC,CASSYRGGTYEQYF
TRBJ1-2,few,TRBV7-2,TRBD1,TGTGCCAGCAGCTTAGTCGGGACAGAGAACTATGGCTACACCTTC,CASSLVGTENYGYTF
TRBJ1-5,few,TRBV9,NA,TGTGCCAGCAGCGTGAGACCGAATCAGCCCCAGCATTTT,CASSVRPNQPQHF
TRBJ2-2,NA,TRBV19,NA,TGTGCCAGTAGTAAGGGACCAAAGGCCGGGGAGCTGTTTTTT,CASSKGPKAGELFF
TRBJ2-3,NA,TRBV2,TRBD2,TGTGCCAGCAGTGGGACTAGCGGGAGTAGCGCAGATACGCAGTATTTT,CASSGTSGSSADTQYF
TRBJ2-7,NA,TRBV7-9,NA,TGTGCCAGCAGCTTACGGGGGACCTACGAGCAGTACTTC,CASSLRGTYEQYF
TRBJ2-3,few,TRBV9,NA,TGTGCCAGCAGCTTACTAGCTAAAAGCACAGATACGCAGTATTTT,CASSLLAKSTDTQYF
TRBJ1-2,NA,TRBV28,NA,TGTGCCAGCAGTGGGCAGGGTAACTATGGCTACACCTTC,CASSGQGNYGYTF
TRBJ2-7,few,TRBV15,TRBD2,TGTGCCACCAGCAGAGCCCCGGGACTAGCGGGAGTAACGGCCTACGAGCAGTACTTC,CATSRAPGLAGVTAYEQYF
TRBJ1-1,NA,TRBV7-9,NA,TGTGCCAGCAGCGAGGGGTATACTGAAGCTTTCTTT,CASSEGYTEAFF
TRBJ2-3,NA,TRBV19,TRBD1,TGTGCCAGTAGTAAACCGGGACAGGGTGTTTCAACGCAGTATTTT,CASSKPGQGVSTQYF
TRBJ2-7,NA,TRBV10-3,NA,TGTGCCATCAGTGGGGCGGCAGCCCACGGGGAGCAGTACTTC,CAISGAAAHGEQYF
TRBJ2-2,NA,TRBV7-2,NA,TGTGCCAGCAGCTTAGTGGCGCCTCTCACCGGGGAGCTGTTTTTT,CASSLVAPLTGELFF
TRBJ2-2,few,TRBV7-9,TRBD1,TGTGCCAGCAGTCGACAGGGCAACACCGGGGAGCTGTTTTTT,CASSRQGNTGELFF
TRBJ1-2,few,TRBV6-5,NA,TGTGCCAGCAGTTACAAGGGCCCCGGTATGAGGGGCTACACCTTC,CASSYKGPGMRGYTF
TRBJ1-5,NA,TRBV5-6,NA,TGTGCCAGCAGCTTGTATGGACTCCAGCCCCAGCATTTT,CASSLYGLQPQHF
TRBJ2-3,few,TRBV7-9,NA,TGTGCCAGCAGCTTCTTTTTGAATCTTCGACAGTCCCCAGATACGCAGTATTTT,CASSFFLNLRQSPDTQYF
TRBJ1-2,few,TRBV9,NA,TGTGCCAGCAGCGTTCGCGGAAACTATGGCTACACCTTC,CASSVRGNYGYTF
TRBJ2-7,NA,TRBV5-6,NA,TGTGCCAGCAGCTTGCAAGGGGGGTACGAGCAGTACTTC,CASSLQGGYEQYF
TRBJ2-2,few,TRBV19,NA,TGTGCCAGTAGTAGGACACCAACGGGGACCGGGGAGCTGTTTTTT,CASSRTPTGTGELFF
TRBJ2-3,few,TRBV7-8,NA,TGTGCCAGCAGCCAGGAAATCGACTCACCCTCATTCGATACGCAGTATTTT,CASSQEIDSPSFDTQYF
TRBJ2-2,NA,TRBV2,NA,TGTGCCATCAGGGGTCGGTCCGGGAAGGGGACCGGGGAGCTGTTTTTT,CAIRGRSGKGTGELFF
TRBJ1-2,NA,TRBV5-8,TRBD1,TGTGCCAGCAGCTTTGCCAGGGGGCTGGCTAACTATGGCTACACCTTC,CASSFARGLANYGYTF
TRBJ1-1,few,TRBV6-6,NA,TGTGCCAGCAGTGAGGGCCTGACTAAGCCTTTCTTT,CASSEGLTKPFF
TRBJ2-1,few,TRBV5-1,TRBD1,TGCGCCAGCAGCGCCGGACAGGGGTCGAGTGAGCAGTTCTTC,CASSAGQGSSEQFF
TRBJ2-5,few,TRBV7-2,TRBD2,TGTGCCAGCAGCTCGCAACTTCTAGCGGCGGGGACCCAGTACTTC,CASSSQLLAAGTQYF